The rows below give T cell receptor beta chains drawn from one sample of a study of T cell changes during pregnancy in multiple sclerosis. Sequencing was performed with immunoSEQ multiplex PCR; in TCRdb, only in-frame clones are kept and a portion is missing. The sample carries 70,000 to 80,000 clones, about 93% recorded once. Here the sequenced sample was peripheral blood, taken in the first trimester of pregnancy. The receptors were gathered from a female donor with multiple sclerosis, enrolled in a pregnancy study. Both conserved end residues are part of each CDR3. Each record gives: clone size, V gene, J gene, D gene, CDR3 DNA, CDR3 protein. The D gene is left open where the match is weak. Part of the rows lack a size; the others show once, few, many or a class for expanded clones.

>-|TRBV25-1|TRBJ2-7|TRBD1
TGTGCCAGCAGTGAATATGGACAGGGGCTATTCTCCTACGAGCAGTACTTC
CASSEYGQGLFSYEQYF
>-|TRBV7-3|TRBJ2-3|TRBD1
TGTGCCAGCAGCTTGGCCGGGACAGGGATCTATACGCAGTATTTT
CASSLAGTGIYTQYF
>-|TRBV30|TRBJ2-6|TRBD2
TGTGCCTGGACTTCACCGGGACTAGCCTTATCTGGGGCCAACGTCCTGACTTTC
CAWTSPGLALSGANVLTF
>-|TRBV6-1|TRBJ2-1|TRBD2
TGTGCCAGCATTACGACCGGGACTAGTGGTGAGCAGTTCTTC
CASITTGTSGEQFF
>-|TRBV19|TRBJ2-1|-
TGTGCCAGTAGTATAGGGGGACTTTTCAATGAGCAGTTCTTC
CASSIGGLFNEQFF
>-|TRBV7-9|TRBJ1-2|-
TGTGCCAGCAGCTTAGCTAGTGCAGGGAACTATGGCTACACCTTC
CASSLASAGNYGYTF
>-|TRBV19|TRBJ2-3|TRBD2
TGTGCCAGTGGGACTAGCGGGGATTTT
CASGTSGDF
>-|TRBV6-5|TRBJ2-5|-
TGTGCCAGCAGTTGGTCTAGCTCGAAGACCCAGTACTTC
CASSWSSSKTQYF
>few|TRBV5-1|TRBJ2-2|TRBD2
TGCGCCAGCAGCCAGCAGACTAGCTCCACCGGGGAGCTGTTTTTT
CASSQQTSSTGELFF
>-|TRBV7-8|TRBJ1-1|-
TGTGCCAGCAGCTTAAGTCGCACTAACACTGAAGCTTTCTTT
CASSLSRTNTEAFF
>-|TRBV7-9|TRBJ1-5|-
TGTGCCAGCAGCTTTTTCGAGGGTCAGCCCCAGCATTTT
CASSFFEGQPQHF
>-|TRBV7-9|TRBJ2-1|-
TGTGCCAGCAGCCTTCTAGGACACTACAATGAGCAGTTCTTC
CASSLLGHYNEQFF
>-|TRBV2|TRBJ1-2|-
TGTGCCAGCAGTGAAATAGGGGGGGCGCGGGGCTACACCTTC
CASSEIGGARGYTF
>-|TRBV11-1|TRBJ2-7|TRBD2
TGTGCCAGCAGCTTGGGACTAGCGATTTACGAGCAGTACTTC
CASSLGLAIYEQYF
>-|TRBV9|TRBJ2-2|TRBD1
TGTGCCAGCAGCGTCCGGGACAGGGGCGCCGGGGAGCTGTTTTTT
CASSVRDRGAGELFF
>-|TRBV19|TRBJ1-2|TRBD1
TGTGCCAGTAGTATAGATGGGACAGCCCCCAACTATGGCTACACCTTC
CASSIDGTAPNYGYTF
>-|TRBV6-5|TRBJ2-1|TRBD2
TGTGCCAGCAGTCAGACTAGCGGGGGATCCAATGAGCAGTTCTTC
CASSQTSGGSNEQFF
>-|TRBV5-1|TRBJ2-1|TRBD1
TGCGCCAGCACGCGGACAGGGACCAGGAACAATGAGCAGTTCTTC
CASTRTGTRNNEQFF
>-|TRBV11-2|TRBJ2-2|-
TGTGCCAGCACCCAAGGGGCTAGGAACACCGGGGAGCTGTTTTTT
CASTQGARNTGELFF
>-|TRBV18|TRBJ2-1|TRBD2
TGTGCCAGCTCACCACCAACTAGCGCGTCCTACAATGAGCAGTTCTTC
CASSPPTSASYNEQFF
>-|TRBV6-6|TRBJ2-5|-
TGTGCCAGCAGTTATACGGACTCCGGAGGAGTCCAGTACTTC
CASSYTDSGGVQYF
>once|TRBV5-1|TRBJ1-2|TRBD1
TGCGCCAGCAGCTTGGCAGGGGGAAGTGGCTACACCTTC
CASSLAGGSGYTF
>-|TRBV5-4|TRBJ2-7|TRBD1
TGTGCCAGCAGCTCCATACAGGGGAACTCCTACGAGCAGTACTTC
CASSSIQGNSYEQYF